The next 9 T cell receptor beta chains were all read from a single sample in a study of response to subunit inactivated influenza vaccine. TCRdb fed the RT-PCR reads into MiXCR, producing one record per CDR3 protein. The sample records hundreds of thousands of distinct CDR3 sequences, around 20% being singletons. Sequencing was performed on PBMCs from blood, taken around 5 days after vaccination. All receptors come from a man in his fifties or sixties who received an inactivated influenza vaccine.

The genes are TRBV7-2 and TRBJ2-1; 7 nucleotides agree with TRBD1. The CDR3 has 15 amino acids. The germline V gene encodes CDR1 SGHTA and CDR2 FQGNSA. V was clipped by 3 bases and J by 1 base; unmatched bases: 3. The CDR3 bases are TGTGCCAGCAGCTTTTCGACAGGGTCCTACAATGAGCAGTTCTTC. Translated: CASSFSTGSYNEQFF. Together with reference TRBV7-2 and TRBJ2-1, the CDR3 gives the full variable domain: GAGVSQSPSNKVTEKGKDVELRCDPISGHTALYWYRQSLGQGLEFLIYFQGNSAPDKSGLPSDRFSAERTGGSVSTLTIQRTQQEDSAVYLCASSFSTGSYNEQFFGPGTRLTVL.

This chain joins TRBV4-3 and TRBJ1-5; 9 bases align to TRBD1. Trimming cost V 0 bases and J 7 bases; bases outside gene matches: 4. This CDR3 has 15 residues. Germline lookup yields CDR1 LGHNA and CDR2 YSLEER. CDR3 loop: CASSQDGTGRQPQHF. The DNA for the CDR3 is TGCGCCAGCAGCCAAGACGGGACAGGGAGGCAGCCCCAGCATTTT.

The chain is built from TRBV5-6 and TRBJ2-2; no clear D gene. Between the trimmed V and J ends, which lost 6 bases and 1 base, there was a span of 7 bases. CDR3 length: 13 amino acids. CDR1 is SGHDT, CDR2 YYEEEE, per germline. CDR3 region: CASTRQNTGELFF. DNA for the CDR3: TGTGCCAGCACCCGACAGAACACCGGGGAGCTGTTTTTT. The complete variable domain, with remaining parts taken from reference TRBV5-6 and TRBJ2-2, reads DAGVTQSPTHLIKTRGQQVTLRCSPKSGHDTVSWYQQALGQGPQFIFQYYEEEERQRGNFPDRFSGHQFPNYSSELNVNALLLGDSALYLCASTRQNTGELFFGEGSRLTVL.

The rearrangement links TRBV6-5 to TRBJ1-6, with a tentative D call TRBD1 (5 bases). The CDR3 is made up of 16 amino acids. Trimming left V 1 base short and J 3 bases short, with 10 bases between. Looked up from germline, CDR1 is MNHEY and CDR2 is SVGAGI. The CDR3 nucleotides read TGTGCCAGCAGTTACTACCGACAGAGCTATAATTCACCCCTCCACTTT. It yields the protein CASSYYRQSYNSPLHF.

The V and J genes are TRBV5-1 and TRBJ1-4; D may be TRBD1 (5 bases). The CDR3 has 17 residues. Between the trimmed V and J ends, which lost 0 bases and 0 bases, there was a span of 12 bases. The germline V gene encodes CDR1 SGHRS and CDR2 YFSETQ. CDR3 bases: TGCGCCAGCAGCTTGGACTGGGACGGAGCAACTAATGAAAAACTGTTTTTT. Its protein product is CASSLDWDGATNEKLFF.

This clonotype was counted a few times. The chain recombines TRBV20-1 with TRBJ2-3; 7 bases line up with TRBD2. The CDR3 has 12 residues. V lost 7 bases and J lost 1; bases outside the gene matches: 2. Germline CDR1 and CDR2: DFQATT and SNEGSKA (reference sequence). CDR3 in DNA: TGCAGTGTCCTAGCGGGCACAGATACGCAGTATTTT. Translating it yields CSVLAGTDTQYF.

There are a few counts of this clonotype. The chain combines TRBV28 with TRBJ1-5, with unresolved D. Between the trimmed V and J ends, which lost 3 bases and 4 bases, there was a span of 16 bases. The CDR3 covers 16 residues. Per the germline V gene, CDR1 is MDHEN and CDR2 is SYDVKM. The CDR3 DNA follows: TGTGCCAGCAGTTTTCGAGGCTACGGTCGAAATCAGCCCCAGCATTTT. It yields the protein CASSFRGYGRNQPQHF.

This clonotype was detected a few times. V gene TRBV12-3 or TRBV12-4 combines with J gene TRBJ1-2, with a possible D match to TRBD1 (5 bases). V was clipped by 5 bases and J by 4 bases, with 11 bases between them. This CDR3 spans 13 amino acids. CDR3 in amino acids: CASSGTFGYGYTF. The DNA of the CDR3 is TGTGCCAGCAGTGGGACCTTCGGCTATGGCTACACCTTC.

J is TRBJ2-1 and V is TRBV27; D not certain. Trimming removed 0 bases from V and 4 bases from J, with 4 bases in between. The CDR3 is 13 amino acids. Germline assignment: CDR1 MNHEY and CDR2 SMNVEV (reference sequence). The CDR3 region has the DNA TGTGCCAGCAGTTTATCGATTTACAATGAGCAGTTCTTC. Translation: CASSLSIYNEQFF.